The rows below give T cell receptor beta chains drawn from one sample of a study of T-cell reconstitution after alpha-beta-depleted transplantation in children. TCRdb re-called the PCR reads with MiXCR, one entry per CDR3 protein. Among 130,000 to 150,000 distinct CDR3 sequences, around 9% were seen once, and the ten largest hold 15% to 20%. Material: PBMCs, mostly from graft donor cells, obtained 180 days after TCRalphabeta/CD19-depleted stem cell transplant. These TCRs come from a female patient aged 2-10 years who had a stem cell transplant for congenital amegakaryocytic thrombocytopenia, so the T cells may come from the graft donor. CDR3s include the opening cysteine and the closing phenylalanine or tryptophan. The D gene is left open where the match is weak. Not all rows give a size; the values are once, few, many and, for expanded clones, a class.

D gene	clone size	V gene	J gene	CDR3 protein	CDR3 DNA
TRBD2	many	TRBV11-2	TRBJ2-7	CASSYTGGYEQYF	TGTGCCAGCAGCTACACCGGGGGGTACGAGCAGTACTTC
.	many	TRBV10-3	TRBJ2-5	CAIHNQETQYF	TGTGCCATACATAACCAAGAGACCCAGTACTTC
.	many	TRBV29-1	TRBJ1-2	CSVVSTGNYGYTF	TGCAGCGTCGTCTCAACAGGGAACTATGGCTACACCTTC
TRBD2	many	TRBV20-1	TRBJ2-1	CSALIPGLAGVDEQFF	TGCAGTGCTTTAATCCCGGGACTAGCGGGAGTGGATGAGCAGTTCTTC
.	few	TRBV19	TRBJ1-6	CASSIWGPRNSPLHF	TGTGCCAGTAGTATATGGGGACCGAGAAATTCACCCCTCCACTTT
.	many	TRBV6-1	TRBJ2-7	CASSEEGHFTYEQYF	TGTGCCAGCAGTGAAGAGGGACACTTTACCTACGAGCAGTACTTC
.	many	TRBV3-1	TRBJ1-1	CASSPSGANTEAFF	TGTGCCAGCAGCCCGTCCGGGGCGAACACTGAAGCTTTCTTT
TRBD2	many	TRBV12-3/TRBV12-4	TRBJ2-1	CASSWRLAGNVNNEQFF	TGTGCCAGCAGTTGGAGACTAGCGGGCAACGTAAACAATGAGCAGTTCTTC
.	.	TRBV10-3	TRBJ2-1	CAITKGDNEQFF	TGTGCCATCACCAAAGGTGATAATGAGCAGTTCTTC
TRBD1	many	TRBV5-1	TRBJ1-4	CASSLGLGTGLFF	TGCGCCAGCAGCTTGGGTCTAGGGACAGGTCTGTTTTTT
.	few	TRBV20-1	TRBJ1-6	CSARDSLSSYNSPLHF	TGCAGTGCTAGAGACAGTTTAAGCTCCTATAATTCACCCCTCCACTTT
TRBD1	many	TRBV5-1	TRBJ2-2	CASSLGDRENTGELFF	TGCGCCAGCAGCTTGGGGGACAGGGAAAACACCGGGGAGCTGTTTTTT
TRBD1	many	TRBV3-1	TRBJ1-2	CASSRWTGGNYGYTF	TGTGCCAGCAGCCGCTGGACAGGGGGTAACTATGGCTACACCTTC
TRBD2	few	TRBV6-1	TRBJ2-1	CASRPRTSGTDNEQFF	TGTGCCAGCAGACCCCGGACTAGCGGTACTGACAATGAGCAGTTCTTC
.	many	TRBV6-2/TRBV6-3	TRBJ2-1	CASSYQINEQFF	TGTGCCAGCAGTTACCAGATTAATGAGCAGTTCTTC
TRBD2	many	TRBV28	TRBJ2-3	CASSLASWGGTDTQYF	TGTGCCAGCAGTTTGGCAAGTTGGGGGGGGACAGATACGCAGTATTTT
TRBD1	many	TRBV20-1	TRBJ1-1	CSARVTGVDTEAFF	TGCAGTGCTAGAGTAACAGGGGTAGACACTGAAGCTTTCTTT
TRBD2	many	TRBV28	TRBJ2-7	CASVSGGRLEQYF	TGTGCCAGCGTCTCGGGGGGGCGCTTGGAGCAGTACTTC
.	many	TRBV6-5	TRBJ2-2	CASSTPRRTGELFF	TGTGCCAGCAGTACTCCCCGACGCACCGGGGAGCTGTTTTTT